This T cell receptor beta chain emerged from a study of cytomegalovirus exposure and HLA in healthy donors. Amplification used 60 Vbeta primers and 13 Jbeta primers. Libraries were prepared by immunoSEQ multiplex PCR; TCRdb keeps only in-frame clonotypes and omits some of them. The sample lists some 150,000 clones, around four fifths occurring once. The sequencing input was PBMCs. The receptor was derived from a woman in her thirties or forties in good health and CMV-seronegative.

The CDR3 DNA reads as TGTGCCAGTAGTATAGACGGACAGGTTCGCATTTCACCCCTCCACTTT. As protein: CASSIDGQVRISPLHF. The chain joins TRBV19 to TRBJ1-6, with 7 positions matching TRBD1. Losses at the gene ends were 0 bases for V and 9 bases for J; bases not matched to a gene: 8. Per the germline V gene, CDR1 is LNHDA and CDR2 is SQIVND (reference sequence). The CDR3 loop spans 16 amino acids. The full variable domain, its missing parts supplied by reference TRBV19 and TRBJ1-6, is DGGITQSPKYLFRKEGQNVTLSCEQNLNHDAMYWYRQDPGQGLRLIYYSQIVNDFQKGDIAEGYSVSREKKESFPLTVTSAQKNPTAFYLCASSIDGQVRISPLHFGNGTRLTVT.